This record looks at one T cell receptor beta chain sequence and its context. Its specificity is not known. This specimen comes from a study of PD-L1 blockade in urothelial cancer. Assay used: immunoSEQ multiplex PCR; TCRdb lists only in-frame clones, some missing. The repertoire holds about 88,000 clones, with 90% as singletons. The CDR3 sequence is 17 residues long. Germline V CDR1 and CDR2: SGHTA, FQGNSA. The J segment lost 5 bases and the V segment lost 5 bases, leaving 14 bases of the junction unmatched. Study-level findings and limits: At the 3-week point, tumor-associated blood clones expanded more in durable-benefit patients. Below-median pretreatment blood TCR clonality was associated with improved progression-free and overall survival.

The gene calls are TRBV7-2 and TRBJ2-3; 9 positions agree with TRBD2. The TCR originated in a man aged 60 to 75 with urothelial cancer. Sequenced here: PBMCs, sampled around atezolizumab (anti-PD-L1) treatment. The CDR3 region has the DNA TGTGCCAGCAGCACACGCGGGGGGGCCTCGGCGGGAGATACGCAGTATTTT. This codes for CASSTRGGASAGDTQYF.